This TCR beta chain was profiled in a study of shared clonotypes between healthy human individuals. The naive CD8 population came from CD45RO-negative cells selected for CCR7, without terminally differentiated effector memory CD45RA+ cells. Clones were sequenced by immunoSEQ multiplex PCR, and TCRdb holds only the in-frame ones, with some missing. The table has 800,000 or so clones, 96% seen once. This CDR3 has 18 residues. CDR1 is ENHRY and CDR2 is SYGVKD in the germline V gene. Trimming cost V 2 bases and J 3 bases; bases outside gene matches: 8. The sample comprised naive CD8+ T cells sorted from blood. The genes are TRBV10-3 and TRBJ2-3, with TRBD2 identical over 13 bases. The receptor was derived from a man aged 25 to 40 in good health. The CDR3 loop is CAISEGWTSGSKTDTQYF. The CDR3 coding sequence is TGTGCCATCAGTGAGGGTTGGACTAGCGGGAGCAAAACAGATACGCAGTATTTT.